Listed here are 23 T cell receptor beta chains from one sample, sequenced in a study of blood T cell repertoires in COVID-19. TCRdb's copy holds only in-frame clones and misses some; the assay was immunoSEQ multiplex PCR. Found here are approximately 76,000 clones, 86% of them singletons; the top ten hold approximately 17%. Sequenced input: peripheral blood. All receptors derive from a man older than 75 in a cohort sampled during active COVID-19.

The V and J genes are TRBV13 and TRBJ2-2; 7 bases are a match to TRBD1. The CDR3 is 14 amino acids. CDR1 and CDR2 (germline): PRHDT, FYEKMQ (reference sequence). Trimming took 5 bases from V and 5 from J; bases not matched to a gene: 5. The CDR3 spells CASSHNRGTGELFF. The CDR3 DNA sequence: TGTGCCAGCAGCCACAACAGGGGTACCGGGGAGCTGTTTTTT.

The chain joins TRBV10-3 to TRBJ1-1; 7 nucleotides line up with TRBD1. Germline lookup yields CDR1 ENHRY and CDR2 SYGVKD. The CDR3 extends over 14 amino acids. Losses at the gene ends were 0 bases for V and 5 bases for J; bases not matched to a gene: 3. CDR3 in amino acids: CAISESRGQTEAFF. The CDR3 DNA follows: TGTGCCATCAGTGAGTCAAGGGGGCAGACTGAAGCTTTCTTT.

The rearrangement joins TRBV5-6 to TRBJ1-2; D ambiguous. The CDR3 totals 14 residues. V was cut by 1 base and J by 2 bases, with 9 bases left in between. Germline CDR1 is SGHDT and CDR2 is YYEEEE. The CDR3: CASSLISTNYGYTF. DNA for the CDR3: TGTGCCAGCAGCTTGATCAGTACGAACTATGGCTACACCTTC.

The chain employs TRBV7-7 and TRBJ2-5; 7 nucleotides line up with TRBD1. The germline V gene has CDR1 SSHAT and CDR2 FNYEAQ (reference sequence). The CDR3 is made up of 14 amino acids. V dropped 4 bases and J dropped 9; count of bases not matched to a gene: 11. The CDR3 loop reads CASSSRQGQGSQYF. In nucleotides, the CDR3 is TGTGCCAGCAGCTCGAGACAGGGACAAGGTTCCCAGTACTTC.

V and J are TRBV6-5 and TRBJ2-1; 9 nucleotides align to TRBD2. The V gene's germline CDR1 is MNHEY and CDR2 SVGAGI. V lost 6 bases, J lost 6 bases, and 3 bases stayed unmatched. The CDR3 has 13 amino acids. CDR3 sequence: CASRGTSSNEQFF. CDR3 sequence (DNA): TGTGCCAGCAGGGGGACTAGCAGCAATGAGCAGTTCTTC.

The chain recombines TRBV20-1 with TRBJ1-6; 9 nucleotides align to TRBD1. The CDR3 covers 17 residues. Germline V lookup: CDR1 DFQATT, CDR2 SNEGSKA (reference sequence). The trim removed 3 bases at V and 8 bases at J, leaving 14 bases unmatched. DNA for the CDR3: TGCAGTGCTAGTGACCGGACAGGGGCAAGGAGAGATTCACCCCTCCACTTT. It encodes CSASDRTGARRDSPLHF.

This chain uses TRBV29-1 with TRBJ2-7; a possible D gene is TRBD1 (6 bases). CDR3 length: 14 residues. CDR1 and CDR2 (germline): SQVTM, ANQGSEA. Trimming removed 4 bases from V and 3 bases from J, with 16 bases in between. The CDR3 DNA follows: TGCAGCGTTGTAGGAGAACAGGGACGCTACGAGCAGTACTTC. Translating gives CSVVGEQGRYEQYF.

The chain carries TRBV16 and TRBJ2-5, with 7 positions matching TRBD1. Germline CDR1 and CDR2: KGHSY and FQNENV. The CDR3 runs to 14 residues. V shed 4 bases, J shed 4 bases, and the junction held 6 bases outside the gene matches. CDR3 protein: CASSRNRGGETQYF. The CDR3 bases are TGTGCCAGCAGCCGCAACAGGGGCGGAGAGACCCAGTACTTC.

The chain links TRBV5-6 to TRBJ2-5; tentatively, D is TRBD2 (6 bases). This CDR3 spans 17 amino acids. V dropped 2 bases and J dropped 2 bases, with 19 bases sitting between them. Germline-derived CDR1 and CDR2 are SGHDT and YYEEEE. The CDR3 sequence is CASSFLGSARGQETQYF. CDR3 DNA: TGTGCCAGCAGCTTTCTCGGTTCGGCTCGGGGGCAAGAGACCCAGTACTTC.

The chain employs TRBV4-2 and TRBJ1-4, with 11 nucleotides matching TRBD1. The germline V gene encodes CDR1 LGHNA and CDR2 YNFKEQ. The J segment lost 0 bases and the V segment lost 0 bases, leaving 9 bases of the junction unmatched. The CDR3 sequence is 20 residues long. The CDR3 nucleotides are TGTGCCAGCAGCCAAGATATCATAGGACAGGGGGCTGCAACTAATGAAAAACTGTTTTTT. Residues: CASSQDIIGQGAATNEKLFF.

The chain combines TRBV11-2 with TRBJ2-7, with D maybe TRBD2 (5 bases). CDR1 and CDR2 from the germline V gene are SGHAT and FQNNGV. The CDR3 loop spans 14 amino acids. V was shortened by 8 bases and J by 6 bases, with 20 bases between the two germline ends. The CDR3 DNA follows: TGTGCCAGCTCTCCGCGGGCAGCGTCCCCCGAGCAGTACGTC. It yields the protein CASSPRAASPEQYV.

The gene calls are TRBV7-8 and TRBJ2-1, with D hard to call. The CDR3 sequence is 12 residues long. V dropped 5 bases and J dropped 7 bases, with 9 bases sitting between them. Germline V gene lookup returns CDR1 SGHVS and CDR2 FQNEAQ. CDR3: CASSILRNEQFF. The CDR3 DNA follows: TGTGCCAGCAGCATCCTCCGGAATGAGCAGTTCTTC.

The rearrangement links TRBV7-8 to TRBJ1-2; 11 bases map to TRBD1. CDR1 is SGHVS, CDR2 FQNEAQ, per germline. CDR3 length: 15 residues. Trimming removed 10 bases from V and 5 bases from J; junction bases left unmatched: 12. This chain's CDR3 is CATQQGTGGMYGYTF. In DNA form, the CDR3 reads TGTGCCACCCAACAGGGGACAGGGGGAATGTATGGCTACACCTTC.

The CDR3 DNA reads TGTGCCAGCAGAGACTTCTACAATGAGCAGTTCTTC. Translating gives CASRDFYNEQFF. The V call is TRBV7-9, the J call TRBJ2-1; D is ambiguous. This CDR3 is built from 12 residues. Trimming removed 6 bases from V and 3 bases from J, with 6 bases in between. Germline CDR1 SEHNR, CDR2 FQNEAQ (reference sequence).

The genes are TRBV10-3 and TRBJ1-5, with D possibly being TRBD1 (6 bases). Germline V gene data show CDR1 as ENHRY and CDR2 as SYGVKD. CDR3 size: 15 residues. Trimming removed 3 bases at V and 3 bases at J, with 12 bases between. CDR3 nucleotide sequence: TGTGCCATCAGTGAAAGACAGGACTTCAATCAGCCCCAGCATTTT. Translation gives CAISERQDFNQPQHF.

The chain recombines TRBV2 with TRBJ2-1; 12 nucleotides line up with TRBD2. The germline V gene encodes CDR1 SNHLY and CDR2 FYNNEI. CDR3 size: 17 residues. V shed 6 bases and J 0 bases; nucleotides not matched to a gene: 6. DNA of the CDR3: TGTGCCAGCAGCCGACTAGCGGGGGTGAGCTCCTACAATGAGCAGTTCTTC. Protein sequence: CASSRLAGVSSYNEQFF.

This rearrangement joins TRBV5-1 to TRBJ2-2; possible D gene TRBD1, 6 bases. Trimming removed 2 bases at V and 7 bases at J, with 12 bases between. Germline V CDR1 and CDR2: SGHRS, YFSETQ. The CDR3 consists of 14 residues. CDR3 in amino acids: CASSFAQGLGELFF. CDR3 sequence (DNA): TGCGCCAGCAGCTTCGCTCAGGGGCTCGGGGAGCTGTTTTTT. The full variable domain, rest sourced from reference TRBV5-1 and TRBJ2-2, is KAGVTQTPRYLIKTRGQQVTLSCSPISGHRSVSWYQQTPGQGLQFLFEYFSETQRNKGNFPGRFSGRQFSNSRSEMNVSTLELGDSALYLCASSFAQGLGELFFGEGSRLTVL.

The chain carries TRBV28 and TRBJ1-4; no reliable D call. Germline lookup yields CDR1 MDHEN and CDR2 SYDVKM. CDR3 length: 12 residues. CDR3 nucleotides: TGTGGGACGACGGGAGGAAATGAAAAACTGTTTTTT. It codes for CGTTGGNEKLFF.

The chain is built from TRBV7-2 and TRBJ1-1; the D gene is possibly TRBD1 (6 bases). V gave up 1 base and J gave up 0 bases, with 18 bases separating them. Germline CDR1 reads SGHTA; CDR2 reads FQGNSA. The CDR3 consists of 18 residues. CDR3 in amino acids: CASSLDRAVGVMNTEAFF. In DNA, the CDR3 is TGTGCCAGCAGCTTAGACAGGGCGGTGGGCGTGATGAACACTGAAGCTTTCTTT. Using reference TRBV7-2 and TRBJ1-1 for the parts outside the CDR3, the full variable domain is GAGVSQSPSNKVTEKGKDVELRCDPISGHTALYWYRQSLGQGLEFLIYFQGNSAPDKSGLPSDRFSAERTGGSVSTLTIQRTQQEDSAVYLCASSLDRAVGVMNTEAFFGQGTRLTVV.

The chain uses TRBV4-1 and TRBJ1-2, with D perhaps TRBD1 (6 bases). This CDR3 contains 15 residues. Between the trimmed V and J ends, which lost 1 base and 4 bases, there was a span of 13 bases. In germline, CDR1 is MGHRA, CDR2 YSYEKL. The CDR3 protein is CASSQVQGYSYGYTF. In DNA, the CDR3 is TGCGCCAGCAGCCAAGTACAGGGCTATAGCTATGGCTACACCTTC.

This rearrangement joins TRBV19 to TRBJ1-4; D is perhaps TRBD1 (6 bases). Trimming pared 6 bases from V and 6 bases from J, leaving 17 bases between. The CDR3 contains 15 residues. Germline loops: CDR1 LNHDA, CDR2 SQIVND (reference sequence). The CDR3 spells CASSQTGIDDEKLFF. CDR3 in DNA: TGTGCCAGTAGCCAAACAGGGATAGACGATGAAAAACTGTTTTTT.

The gene calls are TRBV7-9 and TRBJ2-3, with TRBD2 matching 9 bases. This CDR3 region has 15 residues. Trimming cost V 3 bases and J 7 bases; bases outside gene matches: 8. CDR1 is SEHNR and CDR2 is FQNEAQ in the germline V gene (reference sequence). The DNA of the CDR3 is TGTGCCAGCAGCTTCAGCGGGGGGTTGGTAAATACGCAGTATTTT. Its translation: CASSFSGGLVNTQYF.

The chain combines TRBV6-6 with TRBJ1-5; 9 bases align to TRBD1. This CDR3 spans 16 amino acids. J was trimmed by 1 base and V by 4 bases; bases with no gene match: 5. CDR1 and CDR2 (germline): MNHNY, SVGAGI (reference sequence). The CDR3 sequence is CASSSPGTGSNQPQHF. CDR3 nucleotides: TGTGCCAGCAGTTCACCCGGGACAGGGAGCAATCAGCCCCAGCATTTT.